These 27 T cell receptor beta chains originate from one sample sequenced in a study of shared clonotypes between healthy human individuals. Method: immunoSEQ multiplex PCR; TCRdb's copy keeps in-frame clones and lacks some. The sample shows about 2.3 million clones, over 90% of them seen only once. Input material: naive CD4+ T cells from PBMCs. Subset defined: CD45RA+ positively selected. These receptors were obtained from a man aged 18 to 35 in good health. Some clones in this sample may be carry-over from other donors' samples.

In the case of this clone: A read error is possible here, since a much larger clone lies one base away. Other DNA sequences from this sample encode an identical CDR3 as well. The rearrangement links TRBV28 to TRBJ2-5; no reliable D call. Germline V gene data show CDR1 as MDHEN and CDR2 as SYDVKM. This CDR3 comprises 11 residues. Trimming cost V 2 bases and J 5 bases, with 3 bases left between them. The CDR3 here is CASSLQETQYF. The CDR3 nucleotides are TGTGCCAGCAGTTTACAGGAGACCCAGTACTTC.

This clone was seen only once. The rearrangement joins TRBV18 to TRBJ2-2; tentatively, D is TRBD1 (6 bases). Trimming took off 3 bases at V and 3 bases at J, with 11 bases between the two ends. Germline lookup yields CDR1 KGHSH and CDR2 LQKENI. CDR3 size: 15 residues. In nucleotides, the CDR3 is TGTGCCAGCTCACCGGCAGCAGGGGACACCGGGGAGCTGTTTTTT. It codes for CASSPAAGDTGELFF.

This sequence joins TRBV6-5 and TRBJ1-2; possibly TRBD1 for D (5 bases). Germline assignment: CDR1 MNHEY and CDR2 SVGAGI. V was trimmed by 6 bases and J by 4 bases, leaving 18 bases between them. The CDR3 covers 15 residues. The CDR3 DNA is TGTGCCAGCAGGCCCTTGGGGGATGGGGGCTATGGCTACACCTTC. Translated, it gives CASRPLGDGGYGYTF.

This clone has only one observation. The chain employs TRBV30 and TRBJ2-4, with TRBD2 identical over 7 bases. The V segment lost 3 bases and the J segment 9 bases; nucleotides outside the gene matches: 8. The CDR3 length is 13 residues. Germline loops: CDR1 GTSNPN, CDR2 SVGIG (reference sequence). CDR3 sequence reads: CAWSGVGGGIQYF. CDR3 in DNA: TGTGCCTGGAGCGGAGTTGGGGGGGGCATTCAGTACTTC.

The chain joins TRBV2 to TRBJ1-1; D is perhaps TRBD1 (6 bases). The germline CDR1 and CDR2 sequences are SNHLY and FYNNEI. With 6 bases removed from V and 5 bases from J, the gap between germline ends came to 16 bases. CDR3 length: 14 amino acids. The CDR3 spells CASRGVQGGTEAFF. CDR3 bases: TGTGCCAGCAGGGGTGTACAGGGTGGTACTGAAGCTTTCTTT.

The V call is TRBV6-5, the J call TRBJ2-7, with D perhaps TRBD1 or TRBD2 (6 bases each). The CDR3 loop spans 16 amino acids. Germline CDR1 and CDR2: MNHEY and SVGAGI. V lost 0 bases to trimming and J lost 3 bases, with 15 bases between them. CDR3 residues: CASSYSNLGGGYEQYF. The DNA of the CDR3 is TGTGCCAGCAGTTACTCCAATCTGGGGGGCGGCTACGAGCAGTACTTC.

The rearrangement joins TRBV11-3 to TRBJ2-3; no firm D call. This CDR3 is built from 13 residues. Per the germline V gene, CDR1 is SGHNT and CDR2 is YENEEA. V dropped 2 bases and J dropped 5 bases, with 8 bases sitting between them. The CDR3 protein is CASSLTLKDTQYF. In nucleotides, the CDR3 is TGTGCCAGCAGCTTAACCCTAAAAGATACGCAGTATTTT.

This chain connects TRBV23-1 to TRBJ2-1, with TRBD2 matching over 12 bases. TRBV23-1 is an ORF, with its function uncertain. The CDR3 is 15 amino acids. J lost 5 bases, V lost 4 bases, and 3 bases had no gene match. CDR3 residues: CASSRRLAGDNEQFF. In nucleotides, the CDR3 is TGCGCCAGCAGTCGGCGACTAGCGGGGGACAATGAGCAGTTCTTC.

This chain joins TRBV21-1 and TRBJ1-2. TRBV21-1 is assigned pseudogene status. This CDR3 is 14 amino acids long. CDR3 protein: CASSKRGVGYGYTF. DNA of the CDR3: TGTGCCAGCAGCAAGAGGGGAGTCGGCTATGGCTACACCTTC.

This rearrangement joins TRBV9 to TRBJ2-1; D perhaps matches TRBD2 (6 bases). With 4 bases removed from V and 4 bases from J, the gap between germline ends came to 15 bases. CDR1 SGDLS and CDR2 YYNGEE come from the germline V gene. The CDR3 totals 15 residues. The CDR3 sequence is CASSRDVGGYNEQFF. The CDR3 region has the DNA TGTGCCAGCAGCCGAGATGTGGGAGGTTACAATGAGCAGTTCTTC.

This clone was observed once. V is TRBV2 and J is TRBJ1-1; the match to TRBD1 covers 7 bases. Germline CDR1 reads SNHLY; CDR2 reads FYNNEI. The J segment lost 0 bases and the V segment lost 3 bases, leaving 7 bases of the junction unmatched. CDR3 length: 16 amino acids. The CDR3 region is CASSDPGQPMNTEAFF. As DNA, the CDR3 is TGTGCCAGCAGTGATCCGGGACAGCCAATGAACACTGAAGCTTTCTTT.

The V call is TRBV29-1, the J call TRBJ2-7; perhaps D is TRBD1 or TRBD2 (5 bases each). The CDR3 runs to 19 residues. V shed 2 bases and J shed 2 bases, with 28 bases lying between them. Germline CDR1 and CDR2: SQVTM and ANQGSEA. CDR3 nucleotide sequence: TGCAGCGTTGAATTGCGACGAAGTATCGGGCTTTCGGGGCCCTACGAGCAGTACTTC. It translates to CSVELRRSIGLSGPYEQYF.

The chain joins TRBV27 to TRBJ2-3; D unresolved. V lost 5 bases to trimming and J lost 6 bases, with 27 bases between them. CDR1 is MNHEY, CDR2 SMNVEV, per germline (reference sequence). This CDR3 comprises 18 residues. CDR3 protein: CASSPPLGVSRRPDTQYF. The CDR3 DNA sequence: TGTGCCAGCAGTCCCCCCTTGGGTGTTAGTCGTCGACCGGATACGCAGTATTTT.

The chain combines TRBV29-1 with TRBJ2-7; 12 bases line up with TRBD2. The germline V gene encodes CDR1 SQVTM and CDR2 ANQGSEA. The CDR3 loop spans 15 amino acids. After removal of 4 bases from V and 2 bases from J, the junction contained 6 bases not matched to a gene. CDR3 region: CSVVPSGRDPYEQYF. CDR3 bases: TGCAGCGTTGTGCCTAGCGGGAGGGACCCCTACGAGCAGTACTTC.

The chain uses TRBV4-1 and TRBJ2-7; 7 bases agree with TRBD1. Unmatched junction bases numbered 6, after V lost 1 base and J lost 0 bases. Germline CDR1 MGHRA, CDR2 YSYEKL. The CDR3 totals 16 residues. CDR3 region: CASSQAMTGTSYEQYF. CDR3 nucleotide sequence: TGCGCCAGCAGCCAAGCTATGACAGGGACCTCCTACGAGCAGTACTTC.

The chain is built from TRBV27 and TRBJ2-3; D might be TRBD1 or TRBD2, each matching 6 bases. This CDR3 has 14 amino acids. Trimming left V 9 bases short and J 6 bases short, with 19 bases between. Per germline, CDR1 MNHEY and CDR2 SMNVEV (reference sequence). CDR3 region: CASWGAGVGDTQYF. In DNA form, the CDR3 reads TGTGCCAGTTGGGGGGCAGGGGTCGGGGATACGCAGTATTTT.

The V gene is TRBV4-2, the J gene TRBJ2-2; possible D gene TRBD1, 6 bases. V shed 2 bases and J shed 0 bases, with 16 bases lying between them. The germline CDR1 and CDR2 sequences are LGHNA and YNFKEQ. This CDR3 has 18 residues. The CDR3 is CASSQLTGTFTNTGELFF. In DNA form, the CDR3 reads TGTGCCAGCAGCCAACTTACCGGGACATTTACGAACACCGGGGAGCTGTTTTTT.

The rearrangement uses TRBV5-6 and TRBJ1-1; D perhaps matches TRBD1 (5 bases). CDR3 length equals 11 residues. Germline V gene data show CDR1 as SGHDT and CDR2 as YYEEEE. V lost 7 bases, J lost 4 bases, and 8 bases lay in between. The CDR3 DNA reads as TGTGCCAGCGAGGGGTTCACTGAAGCTTTCTTT. Encoded protein: CASEGFTEAFF.

The chain couples TRBV10-3 to TRBJ2-1; a possible D gene is TRBD1 (5 bases). V shed 2 bases and J shed 3 bases, with 8 bases lying between them. From germline, CDR1 is ENHRY and CDR2 SYGVKD. The CDR3 loop spans 14 amino acids. Here the CDR3 DNA reads TGTGCCATCAGTGAGGGACATGTCTACAATGAGCAGTTCTTC. Translating it yields CAISEGHVYNEQFF.

The rearrangement joins TRBV10-3 to TRBJ2-1; tentatively, D is TRBD2 (6 bases). V was cut by 7 bases and J by 8 bases, with 18 bases left in between. The germline gives CDR1 ENHRY, CDR2 SYGVKD. The CDR3 is made up of 14 amino acids. The CDR3 DNA reads as TGTGCCATCACCCGGGACTCTCGGATCGATGAGCAGTTCTTC. This encodes CAITRDSRIDEQFF.

Only one count was recorded for this clone. This sequence joins TRBV6-4 and TRBJ2-7; TRBD1 agrees at 8 bases. Trimming took 7 bases from V and 4 from J; bases not matched to a gene: 6. The CDR3 is 13 residues long. Germline-derived CDR1 and CDR2 are MRHNA and SNTAGT. The CDR3 reads CASIPGGVYEQYF. In DNA, the CDR3 is TGTGCCAGCATCCCAGGGGGCGTATACGAGCAGTACTTC.

The chain employs TRBV5-1 and TRBJ1-4; D possibly corresponds to TRBD1 (5 bases). Trimming cost V 5 bases and J 8 bases, with 19 bases left between them. The CDR3 extends over 15 amino acids. In germline, CDR1 is SGHRS, CDR2 YFSETQ. The CDR3 DNA is TGCGCCAGCAGGGTCCACGGGGGAGCAGGGGAAAAACTGTTTTTT. Translating gives CASRVHGGAGEKLFF.

The chain joins TRBV2 to TRBJ2-3; 9 bases are a match to TRBD1. The CDR3 length is 14 residues. With V trimmed by 5 bases and J by 4 bases, 4 bases remained unmatched. Germline CDR1 and CDR2: SNHLY and FYNNEI. The CDR3 sequence is CASSRDRAPDTQYF. CDR3 DNA sequence: TGTGCCAGCAGTAGGGACAGGGCTCCAGATACGCAGTATTTT.

The chain recombines TRBV5-1 with TRBJ2-5, with 12 positions matching TRBD2. The germline V gene encodes CDR1 SGHRS and CDR2 YFSETQ. The CDR3 is 17 residues long. V dropped 4 bases and J dropped 1; count of bases not matched to a gene: 8. CDR3 sequence: CASSPRTSGVIQETQYF. The DNA for the CDR3 is TGCGCCAGCAGCCCAAGGACTAGCGGGGTAATCCAAGAGACCCAGTACTTC.

Note on this clone: The sample contains more than one DNA sequence encoding this CDR3. CDR3 nucleotide sequence: TGTGCCAGCAGCGTGACAGGGGCTAACTATGGCTACACCTTC. The encoded protein is CASSVTGANYGYTF. The chain links TRBV9 to TRBJ1-2; TRBD1 aligns across 8 bases. V lost 2 bases to trimming and J lost 0 bases; unmatched junction nucleotides: 0. The CDR3 is made up of 14 amino acids. Germline V gene lookup returns CDR1 SGDLS and CDR2 YYNGEE.

The rearrangement uses TRBV11-1 and TRBJ1-1; D remains unclear. The germline V gene has CDR1 SGHAT and CDR2 FQDESV (reference sequence). Trimming left V 2 bases short and J 1 base short, with 11 bases between. The CDR3 length is 15 residues. The CDR3 here is CASSLRPGSNTEAFF. The CDR3, as DNA: TGTGCCAGCAGCTTAAGGCCGGGTTCGAACACTGAAGCTTTCTTT.

The genes are TRBV10-3 and TRBJ2-1; D gene uncertain. The CDR3 runs to 12 residues. Trimming took off 2 bases at V and 7 bases at J, with 6 bases between the two ends. Germline assignment: CDR1 ENHRY and CDR2 SYGVKD. CDR3 sequence: CAISEIGNEQFF. In DNA, the CDR3 is TGTGCCATCAGTGAGATAGGGAATGAGCAGTTCTTC.